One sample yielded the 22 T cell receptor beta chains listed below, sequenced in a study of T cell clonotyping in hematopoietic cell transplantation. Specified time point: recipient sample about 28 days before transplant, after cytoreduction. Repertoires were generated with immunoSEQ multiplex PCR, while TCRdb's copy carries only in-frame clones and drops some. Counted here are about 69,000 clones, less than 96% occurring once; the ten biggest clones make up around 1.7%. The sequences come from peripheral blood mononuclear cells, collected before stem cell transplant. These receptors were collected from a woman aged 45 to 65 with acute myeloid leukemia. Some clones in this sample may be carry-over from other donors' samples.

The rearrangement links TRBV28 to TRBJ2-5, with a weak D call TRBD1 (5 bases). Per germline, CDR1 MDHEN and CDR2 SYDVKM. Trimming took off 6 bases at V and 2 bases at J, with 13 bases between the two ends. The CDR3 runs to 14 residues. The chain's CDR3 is CASSRTRRQETQYF. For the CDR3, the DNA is TGTGCCAGCAGCCGGACACGTCGGCAAGAGACCCAGTACTTC. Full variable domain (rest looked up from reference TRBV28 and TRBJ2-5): DVKVTQSSRYLVKRTGEKVFLECVQDMDHENMFWYRQDPGLGLRLIYFSYDVKMKEKGDIPEGYSVSREKKERFSLILESASTNQTSMYLCASSRTRRQETQYFGPGTRLLVL.

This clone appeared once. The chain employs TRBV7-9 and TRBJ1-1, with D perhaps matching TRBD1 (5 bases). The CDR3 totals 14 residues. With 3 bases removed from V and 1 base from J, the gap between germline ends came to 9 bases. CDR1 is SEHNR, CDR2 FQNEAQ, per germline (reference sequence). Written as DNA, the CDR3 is TGTGCCAGCAGCTTTTCGCAGGGGAACACTGAAGCTTTCTTT. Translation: CASSFSQGNTEAFF.

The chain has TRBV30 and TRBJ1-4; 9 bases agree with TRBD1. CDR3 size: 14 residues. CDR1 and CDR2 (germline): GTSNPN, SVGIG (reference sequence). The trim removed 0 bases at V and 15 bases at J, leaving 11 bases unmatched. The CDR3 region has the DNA TGTGCCTGGAGTGTACTGGGGGGACAGGGTTTATTGTTTTTT. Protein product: CAWSVLGGQGLLFF.

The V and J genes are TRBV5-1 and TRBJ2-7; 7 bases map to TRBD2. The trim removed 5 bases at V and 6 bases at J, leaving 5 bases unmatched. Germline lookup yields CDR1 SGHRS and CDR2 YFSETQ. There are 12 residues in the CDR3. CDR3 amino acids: CASRRGGGEQYF. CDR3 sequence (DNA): TGCGCCAGCAGAAGGGGCGGGGGCGAGCAGTACTTC. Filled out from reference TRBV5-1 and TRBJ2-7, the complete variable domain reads KAGVTQTPRYLIKTRGQQVTLSCSPISGHRSVSWYQQTPGQGLQFLFEYFSETQRNKGNFPGRFSGRQFSNSRSEMNVSTLELGDSALYLCASRRGGGEQYFGPGTRLTVT.

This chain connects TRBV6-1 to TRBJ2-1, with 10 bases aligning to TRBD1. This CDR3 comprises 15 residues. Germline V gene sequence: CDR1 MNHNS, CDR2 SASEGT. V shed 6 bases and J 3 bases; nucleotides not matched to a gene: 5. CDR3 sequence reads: CASRGDRGRYNEQFF. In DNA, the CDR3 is TGTGCCAGCAGAGGGGACAGGGGCCGCTACAATGAGCAGTTCTTC.

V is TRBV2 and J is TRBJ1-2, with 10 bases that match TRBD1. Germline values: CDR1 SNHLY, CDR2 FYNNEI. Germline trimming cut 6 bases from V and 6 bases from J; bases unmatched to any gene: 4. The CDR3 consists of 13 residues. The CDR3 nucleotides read TGTGCCAGCAGGACCGGGACAGGGGATGGCTACACCTTC. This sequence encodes CASRTGTGDGYTF.

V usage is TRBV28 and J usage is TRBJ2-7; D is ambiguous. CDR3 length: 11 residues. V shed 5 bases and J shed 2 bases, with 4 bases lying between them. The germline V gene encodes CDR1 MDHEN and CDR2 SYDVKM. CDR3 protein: CASSRAYEQYF. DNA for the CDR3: TGTGCCAGCAGTCGGGCCTACGAGCAGTACTTC.

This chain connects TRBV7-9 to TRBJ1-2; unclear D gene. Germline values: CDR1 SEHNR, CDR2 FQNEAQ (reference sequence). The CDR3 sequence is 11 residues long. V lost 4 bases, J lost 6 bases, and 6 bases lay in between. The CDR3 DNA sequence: TGTGCCAGCAGCTACAGAGATGGCTACACCTTC. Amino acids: CASSYRDGYTF.

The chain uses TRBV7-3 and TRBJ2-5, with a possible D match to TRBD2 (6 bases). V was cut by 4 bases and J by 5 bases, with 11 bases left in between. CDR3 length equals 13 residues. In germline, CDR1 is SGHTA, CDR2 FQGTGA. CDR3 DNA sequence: TGTGCCAGCAGCTCGGGGGTGGGGGAGACCCAGTACTTC. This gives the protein CASSSGVGETQYF.

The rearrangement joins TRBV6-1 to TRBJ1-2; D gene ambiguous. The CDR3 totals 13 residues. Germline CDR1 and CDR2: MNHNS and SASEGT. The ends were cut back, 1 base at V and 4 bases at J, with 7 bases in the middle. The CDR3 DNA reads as TGTGCCAGCAGTGAAGGGACGGTCTATGGCTACACCTTC. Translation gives CASSEGTVYGYTF.

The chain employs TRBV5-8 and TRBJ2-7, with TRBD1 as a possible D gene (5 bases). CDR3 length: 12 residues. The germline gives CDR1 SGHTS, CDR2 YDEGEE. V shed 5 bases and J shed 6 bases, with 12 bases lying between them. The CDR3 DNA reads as TGTGCCAGCAGGCCAGTAGGGGCCGAGCAGTACTTC. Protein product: CASRPVGAEQYF.

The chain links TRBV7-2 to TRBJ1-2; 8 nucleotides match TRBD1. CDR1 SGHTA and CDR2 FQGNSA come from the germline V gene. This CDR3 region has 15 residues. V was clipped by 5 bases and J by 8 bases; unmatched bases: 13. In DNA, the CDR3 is TGTGCCAGCAGCCCAGAGGGGCCGCAGGGGGCGGGCTACACCTTC. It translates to CASSPEGPQGAGYTF. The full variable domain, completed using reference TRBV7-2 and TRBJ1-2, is GAGVSQSPSNKVTEKGKDVELRCDPISGHTALYWYRQSLGQGLEFLIYFQGNSAPDKSGLPSDRFSAERTGGSVSTLTIQRTQQEDSAVYLCASSPEGPQGAGYTFGSGTRLTVV.

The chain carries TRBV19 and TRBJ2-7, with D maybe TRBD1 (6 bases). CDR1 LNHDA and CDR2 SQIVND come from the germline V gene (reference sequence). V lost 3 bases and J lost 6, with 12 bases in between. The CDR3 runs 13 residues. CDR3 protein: CASSITGLLEQYF. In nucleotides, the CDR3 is TGTGCCAGTAGTATTACAGGGCTCCTCGAGCAGTACTTC.

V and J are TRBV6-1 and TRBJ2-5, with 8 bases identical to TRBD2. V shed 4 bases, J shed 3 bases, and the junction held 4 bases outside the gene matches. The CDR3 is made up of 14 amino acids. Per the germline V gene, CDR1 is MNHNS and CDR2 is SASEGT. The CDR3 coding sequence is TGTGCCAGCAGTGGACGGGGGGGCAAAGAGACCCAGTACTTC. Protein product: CASSGRGGKETQYF.

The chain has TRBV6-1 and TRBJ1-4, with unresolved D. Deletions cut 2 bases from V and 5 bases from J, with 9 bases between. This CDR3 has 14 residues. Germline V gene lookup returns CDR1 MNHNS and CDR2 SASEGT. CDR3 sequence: CASSETRTNEKLFF. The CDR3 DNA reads TGTGCCAGCAGTGAAACCCGGACGAATGAAAAACTGTTTTTT.

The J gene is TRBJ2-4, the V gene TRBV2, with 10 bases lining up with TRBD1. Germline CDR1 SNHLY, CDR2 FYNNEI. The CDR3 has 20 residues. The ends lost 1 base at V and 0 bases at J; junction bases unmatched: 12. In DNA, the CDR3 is TGTGCCAGCAGTGAAGTGCGCCCGGGACAGGGGATACTAGCCAAAAACATTCAGTACTTC. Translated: CASSEVRPGQGILAKNIQYF.

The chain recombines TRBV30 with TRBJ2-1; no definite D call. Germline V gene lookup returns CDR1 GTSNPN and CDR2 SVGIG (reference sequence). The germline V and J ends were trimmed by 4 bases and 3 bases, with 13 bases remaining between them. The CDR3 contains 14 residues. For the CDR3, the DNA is TGTGCCTGGACGCATGCCTCGGGCTACAATGAGCAGTTCTTC. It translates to CAWTHASGYNEQFF.

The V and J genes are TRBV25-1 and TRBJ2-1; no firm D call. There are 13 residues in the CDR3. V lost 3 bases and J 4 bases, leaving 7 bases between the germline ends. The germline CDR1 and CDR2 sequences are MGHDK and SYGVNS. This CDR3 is CASSDPNYNEQFF. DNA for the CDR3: TGTGCCAGCAGTGACCCTAATTACAATGAGCAGTTCTTC. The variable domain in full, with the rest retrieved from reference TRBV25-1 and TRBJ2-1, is EADIYQTPRYLVIGTGKKITLECSQTMGHDKMYWYQQDPGMELHLIHYSYGVNSTEKGDLSSESTVSRIRTEHFPLTLESARPSHTSQYLCASSDPNYNEQFFGPGTRLTVL.

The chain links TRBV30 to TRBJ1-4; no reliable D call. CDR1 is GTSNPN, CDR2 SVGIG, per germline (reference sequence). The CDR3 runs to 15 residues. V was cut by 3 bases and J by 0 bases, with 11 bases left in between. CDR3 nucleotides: TGTGCCTGGAGGGAGGGATCTACAACTAATGAAAAACTGTTTTTT. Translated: CAWREGSTTNEKLFF. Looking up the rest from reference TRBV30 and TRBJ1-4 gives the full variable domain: SQTIHQWPATLVQPVGSPLSLECTVEGTSNPNLYWYRQAAGRGLQLLFYSVGIGQISSEVPQNLSASRPQDRQFILSSKKLLLSDSGFYLCAWREGSTTNEKLFFGSGTQLSVL.

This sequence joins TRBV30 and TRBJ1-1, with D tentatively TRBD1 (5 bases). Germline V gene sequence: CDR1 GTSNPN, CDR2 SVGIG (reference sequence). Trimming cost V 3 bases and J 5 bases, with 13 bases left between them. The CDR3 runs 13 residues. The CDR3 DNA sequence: TGTGCCTGGAGAGGGGTCGTGGGGACTGAAGCTTTCTTT. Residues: CAWRGVVGTEAFF.

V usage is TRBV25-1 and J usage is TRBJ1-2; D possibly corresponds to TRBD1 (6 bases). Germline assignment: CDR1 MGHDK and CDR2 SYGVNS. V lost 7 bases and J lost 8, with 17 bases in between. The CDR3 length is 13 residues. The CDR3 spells CASTGGHLGGYTF. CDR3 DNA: TGTGCCAGCACGGGGGGACACTTGGGAGGCTACACCTTC.

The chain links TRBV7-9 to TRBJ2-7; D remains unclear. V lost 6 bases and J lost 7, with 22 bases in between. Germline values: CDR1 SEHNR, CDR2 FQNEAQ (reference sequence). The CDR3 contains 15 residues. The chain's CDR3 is CASSPTGLARREQYF. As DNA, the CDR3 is TGTGCCAGCAGTCCCACTGGGCTGGCCCGTCGGGAGCAGTACTTC.